Sequencing of this T cell receptor (beta chain) was carried out in a study of cytomegalovirus exposure and HLA in healthy donors. Study outcomes and limitations: Earlier results showed most TCR beta V segments being productive about 90% or about 30% of the time. A later analysis found most CMV-associated TCR beta chains apparently HLA-restricted.

A word on this clone: What it binds is unknown.

60 Vbeta and 13 Jbeta primers were used in PCR. Only in-frame clones appear in the TCRdb table, and some are missing; sequencing was by immunoSEQ multiplex PCR. The table has roughly 200,000 clones, 78% seen once. The length of the CDR3 is 15 residues. Germline V gene data show CDR1 as SGHRS and CDR2 as YFSETQ. Trimming pared 5 bases from V and 2 bases from J, leaving 11 bases between. V usage is TRBV5-1 and J usage is TRBJ2-6; D might be TRBD2 (5 bases). The sample taken for sequencing was PBMCs. The clonotype was recovered from a female donor in good health and CMV-seronegative. CDR3 in DNA: TGCGCCAGCAGTCGTACAGCGGCTGGGGCCAACGTCCTGACTTTC. Translation gives CASSRTAAGANVLTF.